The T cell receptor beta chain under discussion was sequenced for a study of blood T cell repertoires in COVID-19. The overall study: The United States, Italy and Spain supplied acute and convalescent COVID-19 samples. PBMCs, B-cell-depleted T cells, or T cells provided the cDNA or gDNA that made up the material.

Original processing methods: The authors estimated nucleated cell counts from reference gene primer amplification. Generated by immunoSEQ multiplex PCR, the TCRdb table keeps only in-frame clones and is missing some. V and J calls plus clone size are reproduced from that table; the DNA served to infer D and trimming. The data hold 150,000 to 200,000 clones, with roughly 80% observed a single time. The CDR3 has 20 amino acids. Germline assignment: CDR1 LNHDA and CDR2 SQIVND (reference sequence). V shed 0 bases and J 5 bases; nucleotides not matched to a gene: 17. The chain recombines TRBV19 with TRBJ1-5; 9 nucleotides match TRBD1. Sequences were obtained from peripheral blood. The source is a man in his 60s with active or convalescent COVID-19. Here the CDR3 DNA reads TGTGCCAGTAGTATAGATCCGGGACAGGGTGCCTTCGCCGGAGATCAGCCCCAGCATTTT. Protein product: CASSIDPGQGAFAGDQPQHF. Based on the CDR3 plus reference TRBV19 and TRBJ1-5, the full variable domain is DGGITQSPKYLFRKEGQNVTLSCEQNLNHDAMYWYRQDPGQGLRLIYYSQIVNDFQKGDIAEGYSVSREKKESFPLTVTSAQKNPTAFYLCASSIDPGQGAFAGDQPQHFGDGTRLSIL.